A selection of T cell receptor beta chains follows, all from one sample in a study of cytomegalovirus exposure and HLA in healthy donors. The method was immunoSEQ multiplex PCR; TCRdb's version includes in-frame clones alone and lacks a portion of them. The repertoire holds around 69,000 clones, with about 70% as singletons. The sequencing sample was made of PBMCs. The receptors here all came from a man aged 35-49 years in good health and CMV-seropositive. The CDR3 runs from the conserved cysteine through the conserved F or W. A D gene is named only where the DNA matches it firmly. Where a row states a size, it is once, few, many or the class of an expanded clone; other rows omit it.

D gene	clone size	V gene	J gene	CDR3 DNA	CDR3 protein
TRBD1	.	TRBV7-3	TRBJ2-1	TGTGCCAGCAGCCGACAGGGCCAGAGCTCCTACAATGAGCAGTTCTTC	CASSRQGQSSYNEQFF
TRBD1	.	TRBV29-1	TRBJ1-2	TGCAGCGTTGATATGGACAGGGGCTATGGCTACACCTTC	CSVDMDRGYGYTF
TRBD1	once	TRBV29-1	TRBJ1-1	TGCAGCGCTTGCGACAGGGGAAACACTGAAGCTTTCTTT	CSACDRGNTEAFF
TRBD2	.	TRBV2	TRBJ2-3	TGTGCCAGCAGGAATTCGGGGCTAGCGGGAACTTACACAGATACGCAGTATTTT	CASRNSGLAGTYTDTQYF
TRBD1	.	TRBV9	TRBJ1-1	TGTGCCAGCAGCGTAGCAGGGACAGGGAGTGAAGCTTTCTTT	CASSVAGTGSEAFF
TRBD1	few	TRBV19	TRBJ1-2	TGTGCCAGTAGTGAGGGGGCGTCGTCTAACTATGGCTACACCTTC	CASSEGASSNYGYTF
TRBD2	few	TRBV2	TRBJ2-5	TGTGCCAGCAGTAAGAGGACTAGCGGGGAATGGGAGACCCAGTACTTC	CASSKRTSGEWETQYF
TRBD2	.	TRBV5-4	TRBJ2-7	TGTGCCAGCAGCGCCCCTAGCGGGAGTAACTACGAGCAGTACTTC	CASSAPSGSNYEQYF
.	.	TRBV28	TRBJ2-7	TGTGCCAGCAGCACATTAAGGACAGTCTACGAGCAGTACTTC	CASSTLRTVYEQYF
.	.	TRBV19	TRBJ1-6	TGTGCCAGTACCCTCCAGGGCGAGAATTCACCCCTCCACTTT	CASTLQGENSPLHF
TRBD2	.	TRBV4-3	TRBJ2-3	TGCGCCAGCAGCCAAGGACTAGCGGGGGTTAACACAGATACGCAGTATTTT	CASSQGLAGVNTDTQYF
TRBD1	.	TRBV29-1	TRBJ1-2	TGCAGCGTGCTTGACAGGGGAGCAAACTATGGCTACACCTTC	CSVLDRGANYGYTF
.	.	TRBV28	TRBJ1-3	TGTGCCAGCACCGGGGGGTTGGGAGGCGGAAACACCATATATTTT	CASTGGLGGGNTIYF
TRBD1	.	TRBV7-8	TRBJ2-1	TGTGCCAGCAGCTTGGAAGGGGGCGCCTACAATGAGCAGTTCTTC	CASSLEGGAYNEQFF
TRBD1	.	TRBV7-9	TRBJ1-5	TGTGCCAGCAGCTACGGGACAGGTAGCAATCAGCCCCAGCATTTT	CASSYGTGSNQPQHF
.	.	TRBV6-6	TRBJ2-3	TGTGCCAGCAGTTACATTGGGGGCGCCACAGATACGCAGTATTTT	CASSYIGGATDTQYF
TRBD2	.	TRBV5-1	TRBJ2-2	TGCGCCAGCAGCTCGGGACTAGTCGGGGTGGTATTGACCGGGGAGCTGTTTTTT	CASSSGLVGVVLTGELFF
.	.	TRBV7-7	TRBJ2-7	TGTGCTAGCAGCCGTGGACTTGGAGCCTACGAGCAGTACTTC	CASSRGLGAYEQYF
.	.	TRBV7-2	TRBJ1-5	TGTGCCAGCAGCGGTCCCTTATGGGGGCTCAGGCATTTT	CASSGPLWGLRHF
.	.	TRBV19	TRBJ2-2	TGTGCCAGTAACCCAGGGCGCGGCACCGGGGAGCTGTTTTTT	CASNPGRGTGELFF
.	.	TRBV19	TRBJ2-2	TGTGCCAGTAGTATCAGGATGCGGGGCACCGGGGAGCTGTTTTTT	CASSIRMRGTGELFF
TRBD1	.	TRBV5-6	TRBJ2-7	TGTGCCAGCAGCTTGGGGGACAGGGGGAGGGAGCAGTACTTC	CASSLGDRGREQYF
TRBD1	medium-sized	TRBV6-4	TRBJ2-7	TGTGCCAGCAGCGAAACCGGGACAGGGAGCGAGCAGTACTTC	CASSETGTGSEQYF
TRBD1	once	TRBV5-1	TRBJ2-2	TGCGCCAGCAGCTTGGGACAGGGGTCCGGGGAGCTGTTTTTT	CASSLGQGSGELFF
.	.	TRBV6-4	TRBJ1-2	TGTGCCAGCAGGAGGGACACCTCTAACTATGGCTACACCTTC	CASRRDTSNYGYTF
.	.	TRBV5-6	TRBJ2-3	TGTGCCAGCAGCTTGCCTAGCACACAATATGGGGTGCAGTATTTT	CASSLPSTQYGVQYF
.	.	TRBV6-6	TRBJ1-5	TGTGCCAGCGGACAAACGGGGGGGTTTCAGCCCCAGCATTTT	CASGQTGGFQPQHF
.	once	TRBV27	TRBJ2-1	TGTGCCAGCAGTTTCCGGGTTAACAATGAGCAGTTCTTC	CASSFRVNNEQFF
.	.	TRBV10-3	TRBJ2-7	TGTGCCATCAGTGAGTTGAAGGGGCAAATCTACGAGCAGTACTTC	CAISELKGQIYEQYF
.	.	TRBV5-1	TRBJ2-2	TGCGCCAGCAGCTTGTTAGAGGGGGACACCGGGGAGCTGTTTTTT	CASSLLEGDTGELFF
TRBD2	.	TRBV11-2	TRBJ2-5	TGTGCCAGCAGCCCCTGGACTAGCGCCGCCCAAGAGACCCAGTACTTC	CASSPWTSAAQETQYF
TRBD1	few	TRBV4-3	TRBJ1-6	TGCGCCAGCAGCCAAGGGCAGGGGGCTTTTTCACCCCTCCACTTT	CASSQGQGAFSPLHF
.	.	TRBV6-1	TRBJ1-1	TGTGCCAGCAGTGACAGGGGATTGAACACTGAAGCTTTCTTT	CASSDRGLNTEAFF
.	.	TRBV27	TRBJ1-2	TGTGCCAGCAGTCTCCAGGGCTCCTCTAACTATGGCTACACCTTC	CASSLQGSSNYGYTF
TRBD1	once	TRBV7-8	TRBJ2-7	TGTGCCAGCAGCTTCCGGGACAGGATATCCTACGAGCAGTACTTC	CASSFRDRISYEQYF
.	once	TRBV19	TRBJ2-2	TGTGCCAGTAGTATTGGGGCAGCAAGCGGGGAGCTGTTTTTT	CASSIGAASGELFF
TRBD1	.	TRBV5-1	TRBJ1-3	TGCGCCAGCAGCCCTGGGACAGCCTCTGGAAACACCATATATTTT	CASSPGTASGNTIYF
TRBD1	few	TRBV18	TRBJ1-1	TGTGCCAGCACCACAGGGGGCGCGGGGAACACTGAAGCTTTCTTT	CASTTGGAGNTEAFF
.	few	TRBV27	TRBJ2-7	TGTGCCAGCAGTTTAGTTCCCGGGATTGGCTACGAGCAGTACTTC	CASSLVPGIGYEQYF
TRBD1	few	TRBV2	TRBJ1-4	TGTGCCAGCAGGGCGGGGACAGATCCGATCGCAACTAATGAAAAACTGTTTTTT	CASRAGTDPIATNEKLFF
.	.	TRBV4-1	TRBJ1-1	TGCGCCAGCAGCCAAGTCCGGGGGGCGAACACTGAAGCTTTCTTT	CASSQVRGANTEAFF
.	.	TRBV7-9	TRBJ1-5	TGTGCCAGCAGCGAAGTGATGGGAGCCCAGCATTTT	CASSEVMGAQHF
TRBD1	few	TRBV2	TRBJ2-5	TGTGCCAGCGCCAGGGACAGCCAAGAGACCCAGTACTTC	CASARDSQETQYF
TRBD1	.	TRBV7-2	TRBJ1-2	TGTGCCAGCAGCTCCGTGGGACAGCGGGCGATCTATGGCTACACCTTC	CASSSVGQRAIYGYTF
.	.	TRBV7-9	TRBJ1-1	TGTGCCAGCAGCCGCGGGGACGGCCTGAACACTGAAGCTTTCTTT	CASSRGDGLNTEAFF
.	many	TRBV4-1	TRBJ1-4	TGCGCCAGCACCCGGGGAACAACTAATGAAAAACTGTTTTTT	CASTRGTTNEKLFF
.	.	TRBV4-1	TRBJ1-3	TGCGCCAGCAGCATTTCATTCGGGACACCCAGAAACACCATATATTTT	CASSISFGTPRNTIYF
TRBD1	few	TRBV30	TRBJ1-4	TGTGCCTGGAGTGCCGGGACAGGGGAGGGTGAACTGTTTTTT	CAWSAGTGEGELFF